Below, 20 T cell receptor beta chains from the same sample are listed, as sequenced in a study of CD8 T cells in ankylosing spondylitis. Study-level findings and limits: Seven to nine highly homologous variants made up a TCR beta motif that seemed to typify ankylosing spondylitis blood.

Each CDR3 protein is one row after TCRdb ran MiXCR on the 5' RACE reads. The profile shows hundreds of thousands of distinct CDR3 sequences, roughly 13% of them singletons. Antigens for these TCRs are unknown. The specimen was blood, either unsorted or a sorted T cell fraction (not recorded which). The receptors were sampled from a male donor with ankylosing spondylitis.

CDR3 DNA sequence: TGTGCCAGCAGCTTAGCACTCCGGGTTGGAGGCTACACCTTC. Translating it yields CASSLALRVGGYTF. This chain links TRBV7-9 with TRBJ1-2; D unresolved. Germline assignment: CDR1 SEHNR and CDR2 FQNEAQ (reference sequence). The V gene lost 0 bases and the J gene lost 8 bases, with 13 bases spanning the gap. The CDR3 runs to 14 residues.

In its sample, this clonotype was seen many times. The genes are TRBV29-1 and TRBJ2-1; no reliable D call. The CDR3 is 14 amino acids. The germline CDR1 and CDR2 sequences are SQVTM and ANQGSEA. Trimming shortened V by 5 bases and J by 0 bases, and 11 bases separated the two germline ends. CDR3 sequence: CSVYSDLSYNEQFF. DNA of the CDR3: TGCAGCGTTTACAGCGACCTCTCCTACAATGAGCAGTTCTTC.

CDR3 DNA sequence: TGTGCCAGCAAACGCCAGGGGGCTATCACTAACTATGGCTACACCTTC. Its translation: CASKRQGAITNYGYTF. The chain combines TRBV28 with TRBJ1-2, with 8 bases aligning to TRBD1. V dropped 7 bases and J dropped 0; count of bases not matched to a gene: 10. Per germline, CDR1 MDHEN and CDR2 SYDVKM. The CDR3 loop spans 16 amino acids.

The chain carries TRBV29-1 and TRBJ1-1; D is undetermined. The germline gives CDR1 SQVTM, CDR2 ANQGSEA. This CDR3 is 13 amino acids long. V was pared by 3 bases and J by 1 base, with 9 bases between. As DNA, the CDR3 is TGCAGCGTTGAGGAGGGCGGGAACACTGAAGCTTTCTTT. Translated, it gives CSVEEGGNTEAFF.

This chain uses TRBV19 with TRBJ1-4; no firm D call. Germline V gene data show CDR1 as LNHDA and CDR2 as SQIVND (reference sequence). The CDR3 extends over 14 amino acids. V lost 6 bases and J 7 bases, leaving 15 bases between the germline ends. CDR3 residues: CASSRERAAEKLFF. The CDR3, as DNA: TGTGCCAGTAGCCGGGAAAGGGCGGCTGAAAAACTGTTTTTT.

This clonotype has more than one count but fewer than ten. V usage is TRBV7-8 and J usage is TRBJ1-1; D unclear. Looked up from germline, CDR1 is SGHVS and CDR2 is FQNEAQ. The CDR3 has 14 amino acids. V was clipped by 0 bases and J by 3 bases, with 8 bases between them. The CDR3 spells CASSLAGDYTEAFF. The CDR3 nucleotides read TGTGCCAGCAGCTTAGCCGGGGATTACACTGAAGCTTTCTTT.

V usage is TRBV20-1 and J usage is TRBJ1-1; no definite D call. The CDR3 runs 13 residues. Trimming pared 5 bases from V and 1 base from J, leaving 11 bases between. The germline V gene has CDR1 DFQATT and CDR2 SNEGSKA (reference sequence). The CDR3 DNA reads TGCAGTGCTCCCAAGACAAGGAACACTGAAGCTTTCTTT. This codes for CSAPKTRNTEAFF.

The chain uses TRBV10-3 and TRBJ2-7; the D gene could be TRBD1 or TRBD2 (5 bases each). Germline lookup yields CDR1 ENHRY and CDR2 SYGVKD. The CDR3 covers 12 residues. V lost 5 bases and J lost 4, with 9 bases in between. CDR3 nucleotide sequence: TGTGCCATCAGTCCGGGACCTTACGAGCAGTACTTC. This translates into CAISPGPYEQYF.

There are a few counts of this clonotype. CDR3 DNA sequence: TGTGCCAGCAGTTTAGGGGGGGCAGGGGTTACCGAGCAGTACGTC. Translation gives CASSLGGAGVTEQYV. The chain has TRBV12-3 or TRBV12-4 and TRBJ2-7; the D gene could be TRBD1 or TRBD2 (6 bases each). The CDR3 has 15 amino acids. V was pared by 1 base and J by 6 bases, with 16 bases between.

The chain is built from TRBV20-1 and TRBJ2-7; D is perhaps TRBD1 (6 bases). This CDR3 has 13 residues. V lost 4 bases to trimming and J lost 4 bases, with 14 bases between them. Germline CDR1 is DFQATT and CDR2 is SNEGSKA (reference sequence). DNA for the CDR3: TGCAGTGCTATAGGGGGAATTGGGTACGAGCAGTACTTC. Its protein is CSAIGGIGYEQYF.

In its sample, this clonotype was seen a few times. V usage is TRBV11-3 and J usage is TRBJ2-2; possible D gene TRBD1, 6 bases. The germline V and J ends were trimmed by 4 bases and 2 bases, with 14 bases remaining between them. The CDR3 has 16 residues. Germline CDR1 reads SGHNT; CDR2 reads YENEEA. The CDR3 DNA is TGTGCCAGCAGCTCTCCCAGACAGGTCAACACCGGGGAGCTGTTTTTT. It is translated as CASSSPRQVNTGELFF.

This clonotype was observed a few times. The chain has TRBV20-1 and TRBJ1-1, with 10 bases matching TRBD1. Germline V gives CDR1 DFQATT, CDR2 SNEGSKA (reference sequence). The CDR3 has 16 amino acids. After removal of 5 bases from V and 0 bases from J, the junction contained 9 bases not matched to a gene. In DNA, the CDR3 is TGCAGTGCTCGGGACAGGGGAACCGCCATGAACACTGAAGCTTTCTTT. Encoded protein: CSARDRGTAMNTEAFF.

The chain joins TRBV29-1 to TRBJ1-2; no clear D gene. Germline V lookup: CDR1 SQVTM, CDR2 ANQGSEA. The CDR3 is 12 residues long. With 6 bases removed from V and 3 bases from J, the gap between germline ends came to 11 bases. The CDR3 DNA sequence: TGCAGCGTAGCACATCTGGACTATGGCTACACCTTC. It specifies CSVAHLDYGYTF.

This clonotype came up many times. This chain uses TRBV5-1 with TRBJ1-1; weak D call: TRBD1 (5 bases). This CDR3 has 15 amino acids. Trimming cost V 3 bases and J 4 bases, with 16 bases left between them. The germline CDR1 and CDR2 sequences are SGHRS and YFSETQ. Written as DNA, the CDR3 is TGCGCCAGCAGCTGGGGCGGGTGGGGCCTCACTGAAGCTTTCTTT. Amino acid sequence: CASSWGGWGLTEAFF. The full variable domain, in which reference TRBV5-1 and TRBJ1-1 provide the parts outside the CDR3, is KAGVTQTPRYLIKTRGQQVTLSCSPISGHRSVSWYQQTPGQGLQFLFEYFSETQRNKGNFPGRFSGRQFSNSRSEMNVSTLELGDSALYLCASSWGGWGLTEAFFGQGTRLTVV.

This sequence joins TRBV11-2 and TRBJ2-7; 7 bases line up with TRBD2. Germline V gives CDR1 SGHAT, CDR2 FQNNGV. CDR3 size: 14 residues. With V trimmed by 1 base and J by 2 bases, 2 bases remained unmatched. CDR3 sequence reads: CASSLAAGAYEQYV. Here the CDR3 DNA reads TGTGCCAGCAGCTTAGCGGCGGGAGCCTACGAGCAGTACGTC.

The chain links TRBV6-2 or TRBV6-3 to TRBJ2-7; a possible D gene is TRBD1 (7 bases). Trimming cost V 5 bases and J 6 bases, with 14 bases left between them. The CDR3 sequence is 13 residues long. Germline V lookup: CDR1 MNHEY, CDR2 SVGEGT. CDR3 nucleotide sequence: TGTGCCAGCAGTCCCCGACAGGGAGGCGAGCAGTACGTC. It codes for CASSPRQGGEQYV.

This clonotype was detected only a few times. The J gene is TRBJ2-1, the V gene TRBV6-2 or TRBV6-3; tentatively, D is TRBD1 (5 bases). Trimming removed 2 bases from V and 3 bases from J, with 8 bases in between. From germline, CDR1 is MNHEY and CDR2 SVGEGT. The length of the CDR3 is 14 residues. In nucleotides, the CDR3 is TGTGCCAGCAGTTACGCCAGGGACTACAATGAGCAGTTCTTC. Protein: CASSYARDYNEQFF.

This clonotype was seen more than once but under ten times. The chain carries TRBV10-2 and TRBJ2-1; the D is unclear. CDR3 size: 12 residues. Deletions cut 5 bases from V and 8 bases from J, with 10 bases between. Germline CDR1 reads WSHSY; CDR2 reads SAAADI. The CDR3 nucleotides are TGCGCCAGCAGTCCGGGCCCCCATGAGCAGTTCTTC. Its protein is CASSPGPHEQFF.

This clonotype was counted ten times or more. This rearrangement joins TRBV7-6 to TRBJ2-1; 12 bases map to TRBD2. J lost 3 bases, V lost 8 bases, and 2 bases had no gene match. Germline V gene data show CDR1 as SGHVS and CDR2 as FNYEAQ. The CDR3 is 14 amino acids. The CDR3 DNA reads as TGTGCCAGCGCGACTAGCGGGAGCTACAATGAGCAGTTCTTC. Translated: CASATSGSYNEQFF.

The rearrangement links TRBV19 to TRBJ2-6; D not certain. CDR1 and CDR2 from the germline V gene are LNHDA and SQIVND (reference sequence). The ends were cut back, 5 bases at V and 1 base at J, with 9 bases in the middle. This CDR3 is 15 amino acids long. The CDR3 bases are TGTGCCAGTAGTTTACAGCCATCTGGGGCCAACGTCCTGACTTTC. It codes for CASSLQPSGANVLTF.